Shown below are 25 T cell receptor beta chains from a single sample sequenced in a study of tumor and adjacent non-tumor tissue in lung cancer. A modified ARM-PCR protocol with three rounds of nested PCR amplified TCRbeta. TCRdb called the multiplex PCR reads again in MiXCR, with one record for every CDR3 protein. Here the sample spans fewer than 80,000 distinct CDR3 sequences, around two thirds being singletons. RNA was extracted from bulk tissue without any cell sorting. The sequenced material came from lung tumor tissue. The receptors stem from a woman in her 70s with non-small cell lung cancer.

The V call is TRBV11-3, the J call TRBJ2-1; 10 nucleotides line up with TRBD2. Germline loops: CDR1 SGHNT, CDR2 YENEEA. The CDR3 consists of 15 residues. J was trimmed by 12 bases and V by 2 bases; bases with no gene match: 10. The CDR3 here is CASSLWRTSGGTQFF. CDR3 DNA sequence: TGTGCCAGCAGCTTATGGCGGACTAGCGGTGGCACGCAGTTCTTC.

A note on this clonotype: It is likely a read error, because the conserved phenylalanine at the end of the CDR3 is missing. This rearrangement joins TRBV29-1 to TRBJ2-1; a weak D match, TRBD2 (5 bases). Trimming left V 3 bases short and J 9 bases short, with 15 bases between. There are 13 residues in the CDR3. The germline gives CDR1 SQVTM, CDR2 ANQGSEA. This chain's CDR3 is CSVDIPGMAEQFS. The CDR3 DNA reads TGCAGCGTTGATATCCCGGGAATGGCTGAGCAGTTCTCC.

This clonotype was detected a few times. Its ends do not fully match the called genes, so a read error is possible. The chain has TRBV29-1 and TRBJ2-2; 8 positions match TRBD2. The CDR3 runs 12 residues. In germline, CDR1 is SQVTM, CDR2 ANQGSEA. CDR3 DNA: TGTAGCGTCAGCGGGGGCTCCGGGGAGCTGTTATTC. Translating gives CSVSGGSGELLF.

A note on this clonotype: The germline gene is not matched at one end of the junction; a read error may be the cause. The chain joins TRBV28 to TRBJ2-1, with unresolved D. Germline CDR1 and CDR2: MDHEN and SYDVKM. CDR3 length equals 11 residues. CDR3: CASCFPSEQFF. CDR3 sequence (DNA): TGTGCCAGCTGTTTCCCTAGTGAGCAGTTCTTC.

Note on this clonotype: An end of the junction differs from the germline gene, which may be a read error. The chain carries TRBV10-3 and TRBJ2-5, with TRBD1 matching over 7 bases. Germline V CDR1 and CDR2: ENHRY, SYGVKD. The length of the CDR3 is 15 residues. CDR3 region: CAISRQGGSQVTQYF. The CDR3 bases are TGTGCCATCAGTCGACAGGGTGGGAGCCAAGTGACCCAGTACTTC.

Comments on this clonotype: The germline gene is not matched at one end of the junction; a read error may be the cause. This rearrangement joins TRBV6-2 or TRBV6-3 to TRBJ2-2; 8 nucleotides agree with TRBD1. The CDR3 spans 17 residues. Germline CDR1 and CDR2: MNHEY and SVGEGT. CDR3 protein: CASSLSDQGANAGELFF. The CDR3 DNA follows: TGTGCCAGCAGTCTCTCCGATCAGGGGGCGAACGCCGGGGAGCTGTTTTTT.

Concerning this clonotype itself: A read error may explain this, as a much larger clone is one base away. V gene TRBV6-5 combines with J gene TRBJ2-7; tentative D call: TRBD1 (8 bases). Germline assignment: CDR1 MNHEY and CDR2 SVGAGI. V was pared by 6 bases and J by 3 bases, with 24 bases between. This CDR3 comprises 17 residues. CDR3 bases: TGTGCCAGCAGGCTGACAGGGGTTGCATCTAGCGGCTACGAGCAGTACTTC. Its protein product is CASRLTGVASSGYEQYF.

This clonotype has a handful of counts. At one end the junction does not follow the germline gene, possibly because of a read error. The J gene is TRBJ2-3, the V gene TRBV5-1; 8 bases agree with TRBD2. Germline CDR1 is SGHRS and CDR2 is YFSETQ. This CDR3 is built from 16 residues. The CDR3: CASSLASGSLLGTQCF. In DNA form, the CDR3 reads TGCGCCAGCAGCTTGGCCAGCGGGAGTCTGTTAGGTACGCAGTGTTTT.

Details on this clonotype: Just one base apart from a much larger clone, this may be a read error. This chain joins TRBV30 and TRBJ2-2; weak D call: TRBD1 (5 bases). Germline CDR1 is GTSNPN and CDR2 is SVGIG (reference sequence). The CDR3 spans 16 residues. V lost 0 bases, J lost 7 bases, and 18 bases lay in between. The CDR3 DNA sequence: TGTGCCTGGAGTGTACGTGACAGCGCGGCCAGCGGGGAGCTGTTTTTT. Residues: CAWSVRDSAASGELFF.

The rearrangement uses TRBV28 and TRBJ2-5; TRBD2 is a possible D gene (5 bases). The length of the CDR3 is 15 residues. CDR1 is MDHEN and CDR2 is SYDVKM in the germline V gene. V was pared by 5 bases and J by 6 bases, with 19 bases between. Here the CDR3 DNA reads TGTGCCAGCAGTGACTTTCGTAGGCCGGGGAAGACCCAGTACTTC. Translated, it gives CASSDFRRPGKTQYF.

Of note for this clonotype: Relative to the germline gene, one junction end is altered; a read error may explain this. The chain links TRBV2 to TRBJ2-1, with TRBD2 matching 8 bases. The germline gives CDR1 SNHLY, CDR2 FYNNEI. CDR3 length equals 17 residues. Written as DNA, the CDR3 is TGTACCAGCAGTCGTTCAGGGAGCGGGAGTTCCTACAATGAGCAGTTCTTC. Its protein is CTSSRSGSGSSYNEQFF.

Points on this clonotype: A junction boundary mismatches the germline segment, possibly from a read error. The chain links TRBV4-1 to TRBJ2-2; the D gene could be TRBD1 or TRBD2 (5 bases each). Germline CDR1 MGHRA, CDR2 YSYEKL. This CDR3 contains 15 residues. Here the CDR3 DNA reads TGCGCCAGCAGCCGGCCCCCGGGTGCCACCAGGGAGCTGTCTTTT. This codes for CASSRPPGATRELSF.

To note about this clonotype: The junction and the germline gene differ at one end; a read error may be behind it. In DNA, the CDR3 is TGTGCCAGCAGTTTTGGGGACAGATATCACACGAACATTGAAGCTTTCTTT. Amino acid sequence: CASSFGDRYHTNIEAFF. The chain uses TRBV12-3 or TRBV12-4 and TRBJ1-1; 7 nucleotides match TRBD1. This CDR3 spans 17 amino acids.

As to this clonotype: A junction end diverges from the germline sequence, so it may reflect a read error. The chain joins TRBV6-1 to TRBJ2-7; D is unclear. The CDR3 covers 15 residues. Germline CDR1 reads MNHNS; CDR2 reads SASEGT. CDR3: CASTPSRQASYEQYF. The CDR3 DNA reads as TGTGCCAGCACTCCCTCTAGGCAGGCCTCCTACGAACAGTATTTC.

The V call is TRBV19, the J call TRBJ2-1; unclear D gene. Germline V gene sequence: CDR1 LNHDA, CDR2 SQIVND (reference sequence). Trimming took 3 bases from V and 5 from J, leaving 11 bases between them. The CDR3 totals 14 residues. The CDR3 sequence is CASSMGVHHNEQFF. In nucleotides, the CDR3 is TGTGCCAGTAGTATGGGTGTGCATCACAATGAGCAGTTCTTC.

On this clonotype itself: One junction end does not reproduce the germline sequence, and a read error may be involved. V usage is TRBV4-2 and J usage is TRBJ2-5, with 8 bases lining up with TRBD2. Per germline, CDR1 LGHNA and CDR2 YNFKEQ. The CDR3 sequence is 16 residues long. The CDR3 loop reads CASSQVSGTFWVTQHF. CDR3 in DNA: TGTGCCAGCAGCCAGGTTAGCGGGACCTTCTGGGTGACCCAGCACTTC.

The V gene is TRBV20-1, the J gene TRBJ2-1, with TRBD2 matching 9 bases. The V and J ends lost 0 bases and 6 bases, in that order; junction bases with no gene match: 6. Germline-derived CDR1 and CDR2 are DFQATT and SNEGSKA (reference sequence). CDR3 length: 15 residues. Here the CDR3 reads CSARDWREGFNEQFF. CDR3 coding DNA: TGCAGTGCTAGAGATTGGCGGGAGGGCTTCAATGAGCAGTTCTTC.

As regards this clonotype: A much larger clonotype is one base distant, so this may be a read error. It is likely a read error, because the conserved phenylalanine at the end of the CDR3 is missing. The rearrangement links TRBV28 to TRBJ2-7; 9 bases are a match to TRBD2. Looked up from germline, CDR1 is MDHEN and CDR2 is SYDVKM. CDR3 length: 13 residues. V was pared by 8 bases and J by 6 bases, with 8 bases of the junction left unmatched. The CDR3 loop is CASSGLASAEQYY. CDR3 sequence (DNA): TGTGCCAGCTCGGGACTAGCTTCCGCCGAGCAGTACTAC.

This clonotype was observed a handful of times. Lacking the conserved final phenylalanine or tryptophan, this CDR3 likely reflects a read error. This chain connects TRBV20-1 to TRBJ1-2, with 10 nucleotides matching TRBD1. The germline V gene has CDR1 DFQATT and CDR2 SNEGSKA (reference sequence). V gave up 3 bases and J gave up 3 bases; unmatched junction bases: 4. The CDR3 consists of 14 residues. The CDR3 spells CSARTGGEYYGYTS. CDR3 bases: TGCAGTGCTAGGACAGGGGGCGAGTACTATGGCTACACCTCC.

With respect to this clonotype: At one end the junction does not follow the germline gene, possibly because of a read error. V usage is TRBV2 and J usage is TRBJ1-6; perhaps TRBD1 as D (5 bases). This CDR3 region has 15 residues. Germline-derived CDR1 and CDR2 are SNHLY and FYNNEI. The CDR3 DNA reads TGTGCCAGCAGGTCCCTAATGGGACCCAATTCACCCTTCCACTTT. The encoded protein is CASRSLMGPNSPFHF. The full variable domain, rest sourced from reference TRBV2 and TRBJ1-6, is EPEVTQTPSHQVTQMGQEVILRCVPISNHLYFYWYRQILGQKVEFLVSFYNNEISEKSEIFDDQFSVERPDGSNFTLKIRSTKLEDSAMYFCASRSLMGPNSPFHFGNGTRLTVT.

This clonotype was counted a few times. The V call is TRBV29-1, the J call TRBJ2-3; no firm D call. Trimming left V 3 bases short and J 6 bases short, with 19 bases between. The germline V gene encodes CDR1 SQVTM and CDR2 ANQGSEA. The CDR3 is made up of 15 amino acids. The chain's CDR3 is CSVDWLRSHTDTQYF. CDR3 coding DNA: TGCAGCGTTGATTGGCTAAGGAGTCACACGGATACGCAGTATTTT.

For this clonotype: Just one base apart from a much larger clone, this may be a read error. The chain recombines TRBV11-2 with TRBJ1-5; unclear D gene. The CDR3 contains 13 residues. Germline-derived CDR1 and CDR2 are SGHAT and FQNNGV. V lost 0 bases and J 5 bases, leaving 5 bases between the germline ends. DNA for the CDR3: TGTGCCAGCAGCTTAGATCCCGATCAGCCCCAGCATTTT. Its protein is CASSLDPDQPQHF. Supplemented by reference TRBV11-2 and TRBJ1-5, the full variable domain reads EAGVAQSPRYKIIEKRQSVAFWCNPISGHATLYWYQQILGQGPKLLIQFQNNGVVDDSQLPKDRFSAERLKGVDSTLKIQPAKLEDSAVYLCASSLDPDQPQHFGDGTRLSIL.

Details on this clonotype: The junction and the germline gene differ at one end; a read error may be behind it. The gene calls are TRBV29-1 and TRBJ1-1; perhaps TRBD1 as D (6 bases). The germline V gene encodes CDR1 SQVTM and CDR2 ANQGSEA. The CDR3 covers 14 residues. CDR3 bases: TGCAGCATCGAAGATGACAGGAAGGGAACTGAAGCTCTCTTT. Translation: CSIEDDRKGTEALF.

Worth noting for this clonotype: At one end the junction does not follow the germline gene, possibly because of a read error. V is TRBV11-1 and J is TRBJ2-1, with 8 bases fitting TRBD1. This CDR3 has 15 amino acids. Germline values: CDR1 SGHAT, CDR2 FQDESV (reference sequence). This CDR3 reads CASSHWDRFYDEQFF. DNA for the CDR3: TGTGCCAGCAGCCACTGGGACAGGTTCTACGATGAGCAGTTCTTT.

The chain couples TRBV15 to TRBJ2-7, with D perhaps being TRBD1 or TRBD2 (5 bases each). CDR3 length: 14 amino acids. Trimming stripped 3 bases from V and 7 bases from J, with 16 bases between. CDR1 LNHNV and CDR2 YYDKDF come from the germline V gene (reference sequence). The CDR3 nucleotides are TGTGCCACCAGCAGGGGGGACGGTTCAAGGGAGCAGTACTTC. Encoded protein: CATSRGDGSREQYF.